The next 31 T cell receptor beta chains were all read from a single sample in a study of cytomegalovirus exposure and HLA in healthy donors. Primers for the PCR totalled 60 Vbeta and 13 Jbeta. Repertoires were generated with immunoSEQ multiplex PCR, while TCRdb's copy carries only in-frame clones and drops some. Of roughly 160,000 clones in the sample, around 69% were seen once. Sequencing input: PBMCs. Every receptor here comes from a woman between 25 and 40 years old in good health and CMV-seronegative.

This clone appeared a few times. The rearrangement joins TRBV20-1 to TRBJ2-1; D unclear. V lost 6 bases, J lost 8 bases, and 8 bases lay in between. Per germline, CDR1 DFQATT and CDR2 SNEGSKA (reference sequence). This CDR3 spans 10 amino acids. The CDR3 DNA reads TGCAGTGCCCGCCGGGATGAGCAGTTCTTC. Its protein product is CSARRDEQFF.

This chain connects TRBV4-2 to TRBJ2-7, with a tentative D call TRBD1 (5 bases). V was cut by 1 base and J by 1 base, with 11 bases left in between. The V gene's germline CDR1 is LGHNA and CDR2 YNFKEQ. This CDR3 comprises 15 residues. CDR3 amino acids: CASSQGVGESYEQYF. In DNA, the CDR3 is TGTGCCAGCAGCCAAGGTGTAGGGGAATCCTACGAGCAGTACTTC.

This clone has only a few counts. One junction end disagrees with the germline gene, perhaps due to a read error. This rearrangement joins TRBV4-1 to TRBJ2-7; D possibly corresponds to TRBD2 (5 bases). This CDR3 has 14 residues. Germline V gene data show CDR1 as MGHRA and CDR2 as YSYEKL. CDR3 protein: CASSPDLERSEQYF. CDR3 coding DNA: TGTGCCAGCAGCCCGGACTTGGAAAGGTCCGAGCAGTACTTC.

The chain has TRBV7-2 and TRBJ2-6, with 9 bases aligning to TRBD2. Germline trimming cut 5 bases from V and 0 bases from J; bases unmatched to any gene: 2. CDR3 length equals 16 residues. Per germline, CDR1 SGHTA and CDR2 FQGNSA. The CDR3 DNA reads TGTGCCAGCAGCCGTAGCGGGAGCTCTGGGGCCAACGTCCTGACTTTC. This sequence encodes CASSRSGSSGANVLTF.

The chain uses TRBV11-3 and TRBJ2-3, with unresolved D. The length of the CDR3 is 14 residues. Trimming stripped 4 bases from V and 1 base from J, with 9 bases between. Germline V gene sequence: CDR1 SGHNT, CDR2 YENEEA. The CDR3 region is CASSWRSCTDTQYF. The DNA for the CDR3 is TGTGCCAGCAGCTGGCGGAGCTGCACAGATACGCAGTATTTT.

CDR3 bases: TGCGCCAGCAGCAACGGGGAGACCCAGTACTTC. Its translation is CASSNGETQYF. The V and J genes are TRBV5-1 and TRBJ2-5, with unresolved D. V lost 4 bases to trimming and J lost 5 bases, with 6 bases between them. This CDR3 has 11 residues. Germline lookup yields CDR1 SGHRS and CDR2 YFSETQ.

The chain has TRBV2 and TRBJ2-5; 9 nucleotides match TRBD2. CDR1 and CDR2 from the germline V gene are SNHLY and FYNNEI. V was pared by 2 bases and J by 7 bases, with 14 bases of the junction left unmatched. The CDR3 has 17 residues. CDR3 sequence: CASSEWASGEDLGTQYF. The CDR3 DNA follows: TGTGCCAGCAGTGAATGGGCTAGCGGGGAGGACTTAGGGACCCAGTACTTC.

This chain's CDR3 is CASSLYGSQETQYF. CDR3 DNA: TGTGCCAGCAGCTTGTATGGCTCCCAGGAGACCCAGTACTTC. This sequence joins TRBV7-9 and TRBJ2-5; no reliable D call. V lost 3 bases and J 5 bases, leaving 13 bases between the germline ends. Germline V gene data show CDR1 as SEHNR and CDR2 as FQNEAQ (reference sequence). The CDR3 loop spans 14 amino acids.

This clone was counted between two and nine times. V and J are TRBV5-6 and TRBJ2-1; D call uncertain. The CDR3 is 12 amino acids. The germline CDR1 and CDR2 sequences are SGHDT and YYEEEE. The V end was cut by 2 bases, the J end by 4 bases, with 4 bases between. Written as DNA, the CDR3 is TGTGCCAGCAGCTTTTTATACAATGAGCAGTTCTTC. Translation gives CASSFLYNEQFF.

This sequence joins TRBV2 and TRBJ1-2; D is possibly TRBD1 (6 bases). Trimming took off 6 bases at V and 2 bases at J, with 16 bases between the two ends. CDR3 length equals 15 residues. Germline CDR1 and CDR2: SNHLY and FYNNEI. The CDR3 loop reads CASRPNRDGNYGYTF. CDR3 bases: TGTGCCAGCAGGCCAAACAGGGATGGCAACTATGGCTACACCTTC.

This chain links TRBV7-9 with TRBJ1-3; D is unresolved. The CDR3 is 17 amino acids. Germline CDR1 and CDR2: SEHNR and FQNEAQ (reference sequence). V was clipped by 7 bases and J by 0 bases, with 19 bases between them. CDR3 sequence: CASNPSRLRDSGNTIYF. The CDR3 DNA reads as TGTGCCAGCAACCCCTCGCGGTTGAGGGACTCTGGAAACACCATATATTTT.

The V call is TRBV6-5, the J call TRBJ1-1, with D unclear. The V end was cut by 5 bases, the J end by 0 bases, with 10 bases between. The CDR3 covers 14 residues. Germline CDR1 and CDR2: MNHEY and SVGAGI. CDR3 sequence: CASSALLMNTEAFF. DNA for the CDR3: TGTGCCAGCAGTGCGCTCCTAATGAACACTGAAGCTTTCTTT.

The J gene is TRBJ2-3, the V gene TRBV7-2; tentatively, D is TRBD2 (7 bases). The germline V and J ends were trimmed by 5 bases and 4 bases, with 22 bases remaining between them. Germline V gene lookup returns CDR1 SGHTA and CDR2 FQGNSA. This CDR3 spans 17 amino acids. The CDR3, as DNA: TGTGCCAGCAGCCCGGCCCGGGGGGCGGGGGATCCAGATACGCAGTATTTT. Protein: CASSPARGAGDPDTQYF.

The genes are TRBV19 and TRBJ2-5; TRBD1 is a possible D gene (6 bases). V was shortened by 10 bases and J by 4 bases, with 16 bases between the two germline ends. CDR1 is LNHDA, CDR2 SQIVND, per germline (reference sequence). The CDR3 consists of 13 residues. CDR3 in amino acids: CATRFRGRETQYF. CDR3 DNA sequence: TGTGCCACCAGGTTCAGGGGTCGAGAGACCCAGTACTTC.

The V call is TRBV7-2, the J call TRBJ1-1, with 9 bases lining up with TRBD1. Unmatched junction bases numbered 4, after V lost 5 bases and J lost 3 bases. Per the germline V gene, CDR1 is SGHTA and CDR2 is FQGNSA. The CDR3 totals 14 residues. The CDR3 sequence is CASSPWDRDTEAFF. CDR3 nucleotide sequence: TGTGCCAGCAGCCCCTGGGACAGGGACACTGAAGCTTTCTTT. Full variable domain (rest looked up from reference TRBV7-2 and TRBJ1-1): GAGVSQSPSNKVTEKGKDVELRCDPISGHTALYWYRQSLGQGLEFLIYFQGNSAPDKSGLPSDRFSAERTGGSVSTLTIQRTQQEDSAVYLCASSPWDRDTEAFFGQGTRLTVV.

The V and J genes are TRBV19 and TRBJ2-1; no clear D. The CDR3 is 15 residues long. The germline V gene has CDR1 LNHDA and CDR2 SQIVND (reference sequence). V lost 1 base and J lost 1, with 8 bases in between. The CDR3 is CASSIAGWSYNEQFF. Written as DNA, the CDR3 is TGTGCCAGTAGTATAGCCGGGTGGTCCTACAATGAGCAGTTCTTC.

The J gene is TRBJ2-2, the V gene TRBV7-2; TRBD2 matches 9 bases. This CDR3 region has 17 residues. The V segment lost 2 bases and the J segment 4 bases; nucleotides outside the gene matches: 8. Germline CDR1 is SGHTA and CDR2 is FQGNSA. The CDR3, as DNA: TGTGCCAGCAGCTTAAGAAGCGGGGGGATCCTCACCGGGGAGCTGTTTTTT. Translation: CASSLRSGGILTGELFF.

This clone was detected only a few times. This chain connects TRBV5-6 to TRBJ2-5, with 12 bases aligning to TRBD1. Trimming cost V 3 bases and J 6 bases; bases outside gene matches: 6. CDR3 size: 15 residues. CDR1 is SGHDT and CDR2 is YYEEEE in the germline V gene. Here the CDR3 reads CASSSGQGASKTQYF. The CDR3 DNA sequence: TGTGCCAGCAGCTCGGGACAGGGGGCATCGAAGACCCAGTACTTC. Based on the CDR3 plus reference TRBV5-6 and TRBJ2-5, the full variable domain is DAGVTQSPTHLIKTRGQQVTLRCSPKSGHDTVSWYQQALGQGPQFIFQYYEEEERQRGNFPDRFSGHQFPNYSSELNVNALLLGDSALYLCASSSGQGASKTQYFGPGTRLLVL.

The V and J genes are TRBV9 and TRBJ2-1; 8 nucleotides align to TRBD2. CDR1 and CDR2 from the germline V gene are SGDLS and YYNGEE. The CDR3 consists of 16 residues. V lost 0 bases to trimming and J lost 0 bases; unmatched junction nucleotides: 2. The CDR3 sequence is CASSVGSGTSYNEQFF. CDR3 in DNA: TGTGCCAGCAGCGTAGGTAGCGGGACCTCCTACAATGAGCAGTTCTTC.

This rearrangement joins TRBV7-7 to TRBJ2-2, with 12 bases that match TRBD1. V was clipped by 9 bases and J by 7 bases; unmatched bases: 9. Germline loops: CDR1 SSHAT, CDR2 FNYEAQ (reference sequence). This CDR3 is 15 amino acids long. Written as DNA, the CDR3 is TGTGCCAGTACCTCGGGACAGGGGGCGGTCGGGGAGCTGTTTTTT. Translated, it gives CASTSGQGAVGELFF. Using reference TRBV7-7 and TRBJ2-2 for the parts outside the CDR3, the full variable domain is GAGVSQSPRYKVTKRGQDVTLRCDPISSHATLYWYQQALGQGPEFLTYFNYEAQPDKSGLPSDRFSAERPEGSISTLTIQRTEQRDSAMYRCASTSGQGAVGELFFGEGSRLTVL.

The rearrangement links TRBV29-1 to TRBJ2-1, with a possible D match to TRBD2 (6 bases). Germline assignment: CDR1 SQVTM and CDR2 ANQGSEA. This CDR3 region has 16 residues. V was trimmed by 4 bases and J by 2 bases, leaving 18 bases between them. Here the CDR3 DNA reads TGCAGCGTTGGGGACTTCAAACCTGAGGCCTACAATGAGCAGTTCTTC. Encoded protein: CSVGDFKPEAYNEQFF.

Details on this clone: The CDR3 carries no conserved terminal phenylalanine or tryptophan, so it likely arises from a read error. V usage is TRBV18 and J usage is TRBJ1-1; a weak D match, TRBD1 (6 bases). V was shortened by 10 bases and J by 1 base, with 19 bases between the two germline ends. There are 15 residues in the CDR3. Looked up from germline, CDR1 is KGHSH and CDR2 is LQKENI. CDR3 loop: CATKQLGQTNTEAFL. The CDR3 DNA follows: TGTGCCACCAAACAACTAGGACAGACGAACACTGAAGCTTTCCTT.

The rearrangement joins TRBV4-3 to TRBJ1-2; D is possibly TRBD1 (6 bases). The CDR3 consists of 16 residues. V lost 1 base, J lost 3 bases, and 15 bases lay in between. Germline assignment: CDR1 LGHNA and CDR2 YSLEER. The CDR3 region has the DNA TGCGCCAGCAGCCAAGTCCGCGGGGGGCGCGACTATGGCTACACCTTC. It specifies CASSQVRGGRDYGYTF.

The chain uses TRBV5-5 and TRBJ2-1; maybe TRBD2 (6 bases). Looked up from germline, CDR1 is SGHKS and CDR2 is YYEKEE (reference sequence). This CDR3 comprises 15 residues. V dropped 0 bases and J dropped 7 bases, with 14 bases sitting between them. In nucleotides, the CDR3 is TGTGCCAGCAGCTTGGAAGGAGGGAGAGAGAATGAGCAGTTCTTC. It codes for CASSLEGGRENEQFF.

CDR3 nucleotides: TGCGCCAGCAGCCTCTCTCGAACAAGTAATCAGCCCCAGCATTTT. It codes for CASSLSRTSNQPQHF. This sequence joins TRBV4-3 and TRBJ1-5; no definite D call. The V and J ends lost 4 bases and 4 bases respectively, with 14 bases between them. Germline loops: CDR1 LGHNA, CDR2 YSLEER. The CDR3 spans 15 residues.

This clone was found once. The DNA for the CDR3 is TGCGCCAGCAGCTTCGATTCGGACTTCGCATCCACTGAAGCTTTCTTT. This sequence encodes CASSFDSDFASTEAFF. The rearrangement links TRBV5-1 to TRBJ1-1; no clear D gene. The length of the CDR3 is 16 residues. Germline CDR1 SGHRS, CDR2 YFSETQ. V shed 2 bases and J shed 4 bases, with 18 bases lying between them.

The V gene is TRBV4-2, the J gene TRBJ1-1; TRBD1 agrees at 8 bases. The CDR3 is 13 residues long. The germline CDR1 and CDR2 sequences are LGHNA and YNFKEQ. The junction had 6 bases not matched to a gene; V was cut back by 1 base and J by 11 bases. The CDR3 loop is CASSQGTGHRAFF. The DNA for the CDR3 is TGTGCCAGCAGCCAAGGGACAGGGCACAGGGCTTTCTTT.

This clone was seen once. The chain couples TRBV9 to TRBJ2-7, with 14 bases matching TRBD2. The length of the CDR3 is 17 residues. V was clipped by 4 bases and J by 0 bases; unmatched bases: 6. The germline CDR1 and CDR2 sequences are SGDLS and YYNGEE. The CDR3 sequence is CASSLLGTSGSSYEQYF. CDR3 coding DNA: TGTGCCAGCAGCCTTCTTGGGACTAGCGGGAGCTCCTACGAGCAGTACTTC.

This clone appeared a single time. This chain joins TRBV7-3 and TRBJ2-5; 11 bases align to TRBD2. CDR3 size: 15 residues. Unmatched junction bases numbered 7, after V lost 5 bases and J lost 5 bases. Germline V gene lookup returns CDR1 SGHTA and CDR2 FQGTGA. The CDR3 nucleotides read TGTGCCAGCAGCATACTAGCGGGAGTAGCGGAGACCCAGTACTTC. This codes for CASSILAGVAETQYF.

The sample holds one count of this clone. J is TRBJ2-5 and V is TRBV5-4; 11 nucleotides align to TRBD2. Trimming took 3 bases from V and 1 from J; bases not matched to a gene: 5. The CDR3 contains 16 residues. Germline loops: CDR1 SGHNT, CDR2 YYREEE (reference sequence). This CDR3 reads CASSSRLAGFQETQYF. CDR3 bases: TGTGCCAGCAGCTCTCGACTAGCGGGGTTCCAAGAGACCCAGTACTTC.

V and J are TRBV29-1 and TRBJ2-1; 9 positions agree with TRBD2. The CDR3 is made up of 14 amino acids. Germline loops: CDR1 SQVTM, CDR2 ANQGSEA. V shed 3 bases, J shed 6 bases, and the junction held 6 bases outside the gene matches. As DNA, the CDR3 is TGCAGCGTTGAGACACTAGCGGGCCTCAATGAGCAGTTCTTC. Translation: CSVETLAGLNEQFF.